This T cell receptor beta chain was documented in a study of control samples from healthy donors and cancer patients. The V end was cut by 2 bases, the J end by 11 bases, with 19 bases between. This CDR3 region has 15 residues. Germline V gene sequence: CDR1 MNHNS, CDR2 SASEGT. Produced via immunoSEQ multiplex PCR; TCRdb's table is partial and in-frame only. The sample carries around 100,000 clones, more than 85% recorded once. This clone has only a few counts. This chain joins TRBV6-1 and TRBJ1-5; maybe TRBD1 (6 bases). Sample: blood. The clonotype was recovered from a man between 25 and 39 years old in good health. The CDR3 coding sequence is TGTGCCAGCAGTGAATTCAGGGGAGGACAATCAGCCCAGCATTTT. Protein sequence: CASSEFRGGQSAQHF.